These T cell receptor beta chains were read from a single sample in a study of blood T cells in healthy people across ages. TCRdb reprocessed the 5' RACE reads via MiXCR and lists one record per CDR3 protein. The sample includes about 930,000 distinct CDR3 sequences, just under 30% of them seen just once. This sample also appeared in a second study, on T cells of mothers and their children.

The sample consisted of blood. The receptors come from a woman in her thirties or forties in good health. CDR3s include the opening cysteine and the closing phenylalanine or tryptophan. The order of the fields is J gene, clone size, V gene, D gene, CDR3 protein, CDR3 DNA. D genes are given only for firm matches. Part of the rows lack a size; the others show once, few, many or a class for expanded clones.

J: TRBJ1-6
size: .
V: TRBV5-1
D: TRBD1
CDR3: CAGSPGTARSNSPLHF
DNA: TGCGCCGGCAGTCCCGGGACAGCTCGATCTAATTCGCCCCTCCACTTT

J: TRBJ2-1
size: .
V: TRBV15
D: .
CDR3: CATAKTPSQIDGQFF
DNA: TGTGCCACCGCAAAGACCCCGAGTCAGATCGATGGGCAGTTCTTC

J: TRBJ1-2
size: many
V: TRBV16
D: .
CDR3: CASSQSQAGHYGYTF
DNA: TGTGCCAGCAGCCAATCCCAGGCAGGACACTATGGCTACACCTTC

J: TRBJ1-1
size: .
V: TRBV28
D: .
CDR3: CAIAVVPAYAFF
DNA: TGTGCCATAGCAGTGGTACCCGCTTATGCTTTCTTT

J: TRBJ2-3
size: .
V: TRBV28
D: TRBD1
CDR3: CASSPAGTGGTDTQYF
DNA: TGTGCCAGCAGTCCAGCCGGGACAGGGGGCACAGATACGCAGTATTTT

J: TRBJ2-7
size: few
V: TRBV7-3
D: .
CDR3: CASSHRGGSSYEQYF
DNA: TGTGCCAGCTCCCACAGGGGGGGGTCCTCCTACGAGCAGTACTTC

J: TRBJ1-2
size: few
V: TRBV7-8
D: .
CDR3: CASSIRRGSNGYTF
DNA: TGTGCCAGCAGCATACGCAGGGGTTCCAATGGCTACACCTTC

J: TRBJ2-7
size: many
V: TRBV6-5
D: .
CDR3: CASSYHSYRGPHEQYF
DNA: TGTGCCAGCAGTTACCACTCCTACCGGGGGCCCCACGAGCAGTACTTC

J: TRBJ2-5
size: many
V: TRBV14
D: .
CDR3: CASSPGRPTETQYF
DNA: TGTGCCAGCAGCCCGGGTCGTCCAACAGAGACCCAGTACTTC

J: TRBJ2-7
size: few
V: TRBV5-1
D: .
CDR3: CASADGGREQYF
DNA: TGCGCCAGCGCGGACGGGGGGCGCGAGCAGTACTTC

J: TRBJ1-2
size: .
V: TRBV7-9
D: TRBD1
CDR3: CASSSVLGQGVESNYGYTF
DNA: TGTGCCAGCAGCTCTGTCCTCGGACAGGGGGTTGAATCTAACTATGGCTACACCTTC

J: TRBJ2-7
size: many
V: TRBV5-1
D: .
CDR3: CASRIGGGYEQYF
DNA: TGCGCCAGCAGGATTGGAGGAGGCTACGAGCAGTACTTC

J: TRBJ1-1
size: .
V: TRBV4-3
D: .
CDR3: CASSQDRTELNTEAFF
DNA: TGCGCCAGCAGCCAAGATAGGACAGAACTGAACACTGAAGCTTTCTTT

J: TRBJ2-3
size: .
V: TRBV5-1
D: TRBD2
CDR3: CASSVSGMSTDTQYF
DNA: TGCGCCAGCAGCGTTAGCGGGATGAGCACAGATACGCAGTATTTT

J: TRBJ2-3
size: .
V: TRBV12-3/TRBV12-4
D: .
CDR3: CASSFGVGLRRETDTQYF
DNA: TGTGCCAGCAGTTTTGGTGTCGGTTTGAGGCGGGAAACAGATACGCAGTATTTT

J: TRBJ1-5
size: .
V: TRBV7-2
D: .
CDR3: CASSLGLDQPQHF
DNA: TGTGCCAGCAGCTTAGGCTTAGATCAGCCCCAGCATTTT

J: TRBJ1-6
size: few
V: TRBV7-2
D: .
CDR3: CASSLEFALMNALHF
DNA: TGTGCCAGCAGCTTAGAGTTTGCCCTGATGAATGCCCTCCACTTT

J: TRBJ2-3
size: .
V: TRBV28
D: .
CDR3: CASSPPGGAYTDTQYF
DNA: TGTGCCAGCAGCCCCCCGGGGGGCGCATACACAGATACGCAGTATTTT

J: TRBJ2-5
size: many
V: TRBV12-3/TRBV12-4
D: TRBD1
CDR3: CASSGQDPGETQYF
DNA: TGTGCCAGCAGCGGACAGGACCCAGGGGAGACCCAGTACTTC

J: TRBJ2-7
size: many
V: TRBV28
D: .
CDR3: CASSFPLRGTPSYEQYF
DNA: TGTGCCAGCAGTTTTCCCTTGAGGGGTACTCCCTCCTACGAGCAGTACTTC

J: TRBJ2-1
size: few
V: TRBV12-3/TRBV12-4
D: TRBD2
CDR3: CASSRTSGGPAYNERFF
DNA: TGTGCCAGCAGCCGGACTAGCGGGGGTCCGGCCTACAATGAGCGGTTCTTC

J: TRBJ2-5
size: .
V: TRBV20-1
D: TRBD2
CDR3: CSARLGSGGQETQYF
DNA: TGCAGTGCTAGGCTCGGTAGCGGGGGACAAGAGACCCAGTACTTC

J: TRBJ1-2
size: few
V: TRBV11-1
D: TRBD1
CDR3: CASSSTTGVNYGYTF
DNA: TGTGCCAGCAGCTCGACAACAGGGGTTAACTATGGCTACACCTTC

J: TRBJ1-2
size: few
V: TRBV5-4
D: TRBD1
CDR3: CASSGTGPGAEGYTF
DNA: TGTGCCAGCAGCGGGACAGGGCCCGGGGCTGAAGGCTACACCTTC

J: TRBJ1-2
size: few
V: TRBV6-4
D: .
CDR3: CASSDFLNGYTF
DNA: TGTGCCAGCAGTGACTTCCTGAATGGCTACACCTTC

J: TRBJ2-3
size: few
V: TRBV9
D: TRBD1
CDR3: CASSVEAGGSTSTDTQYF
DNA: TGTGCCAGCAGCGTAGAAGCAGGGGGTTCGACTAGCACAGATACGCAGTATTTT

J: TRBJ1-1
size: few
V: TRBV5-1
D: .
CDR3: CASSSPGNTEAFF
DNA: TGCGCCAGCAGCTCACCGGGGAACACTGAAGCTTTCTTT

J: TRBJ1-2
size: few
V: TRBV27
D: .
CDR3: CASSLGNADGYTF
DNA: TGTGCCAGCAGTTTGGGCAATGCGGATGGCTACACCTTC

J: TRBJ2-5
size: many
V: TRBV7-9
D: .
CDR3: CASRDIGQDTQYF
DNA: TGTGCCAGCAGGGATATTGGGCAAGATACCCAGTACTTC

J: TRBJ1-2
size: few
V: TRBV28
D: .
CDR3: CASRITGEGTYGYTF
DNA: TGTGCCAGCAGAATTACCGGAGAGGGTACCTATGGCTACACCTTC

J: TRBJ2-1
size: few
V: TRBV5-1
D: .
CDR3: CASSFTGTAYNEQFF
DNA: TGCGCCAGCAGCTTTACAGGGACTGCCTACAATGAGCAGTTCTTC

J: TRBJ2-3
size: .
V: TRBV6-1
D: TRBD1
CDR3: CASSGRDRGRAQYF
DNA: TGTGCCAGCAGTGGCCGGGACAGGGGGCGCGCGCAGTATTTT

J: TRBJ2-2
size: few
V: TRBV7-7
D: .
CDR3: CASPRQANTGELFF
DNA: TGTGCTAGCCCGCGACAGGCAAACACCGGGGAGCTGTTTTTT

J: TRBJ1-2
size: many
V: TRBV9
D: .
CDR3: CASSVDLSSYGYTF
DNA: TGTGCCAGCAGCGTGGACTTATCAAGCTATGGCTACACCTTC

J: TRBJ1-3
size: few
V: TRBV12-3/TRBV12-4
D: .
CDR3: CASDAGDFGNTIYF
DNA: TGTGCCAGCGATGCGGGGGATTTTGGAAACACCATATATTTT

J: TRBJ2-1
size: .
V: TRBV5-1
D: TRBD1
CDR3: CASSLDRGKDEQFF
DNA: TGCGCCAGCAGTTTGGACAGGGGGAAGGATGAGCAGTTCTTC

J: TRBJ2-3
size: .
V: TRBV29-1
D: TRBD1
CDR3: CIVEKFDRGRTDTQYF
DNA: TGCATTGTTGAGAAGTTCGACAGGGGGCGAACAGATACGCAGTATTTT

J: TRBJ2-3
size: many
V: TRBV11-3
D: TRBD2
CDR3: CASSSSGSTDTQYF
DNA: TGTGCCAGCAGTTCTAGCGGTAGCACAGATACGCAGTATTTT

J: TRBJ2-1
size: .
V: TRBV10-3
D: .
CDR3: CAIRGQGSWGEQFF
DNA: TGTGCCATCAGGGGGCAGGGGAGTTGGGGTGAGCAGTTCTTC

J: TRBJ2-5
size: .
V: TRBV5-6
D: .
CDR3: CASRPGTHQETQYF
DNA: TGTGCCAGCAGGCCCGGGACACACCAAGAGACCCAGTACTTC

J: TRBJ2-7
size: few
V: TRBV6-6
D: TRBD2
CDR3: CAIREGGSYNEQYF
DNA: TGTGCCATTCGGGAGGGCGGGTCCTACAATGAGCAGTACTTC

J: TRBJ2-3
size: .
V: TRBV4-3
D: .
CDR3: CASSQDHEMGTDTQYF
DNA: TGCGCCAGCAGCCAAGATCACGAGATGGGGACAGATACGCAGTATTTT

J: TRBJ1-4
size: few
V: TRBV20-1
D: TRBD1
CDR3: CSAGTGLSGGVLFF
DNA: TGCAGTGCGGGGACAGGGCTTTCCGGTGGCGTACTGTTTTTT

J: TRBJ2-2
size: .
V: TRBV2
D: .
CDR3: CASSEEGAGNTGELFF
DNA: TGTGCCAGCAGTGAAGAAGGGGCAGGGAACACCGGGGAGCTGTTTTTT

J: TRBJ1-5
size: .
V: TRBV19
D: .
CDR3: CASSIRDGSNQPQHF
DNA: TGTGCCAGTAGTATTCGAGACGGGAGCAATCAGCCCCAGCATTTT

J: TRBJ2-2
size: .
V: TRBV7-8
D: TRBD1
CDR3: CASSSRGSRELFF
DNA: TGTGCCAGCAGCAGCAGGGGGTCAAGGGAGCTGTTTTTT

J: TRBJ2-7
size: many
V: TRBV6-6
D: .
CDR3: CASSSPRNTGLEQYF
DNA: TGTGCCAGCAGTTCCCCGCGAAACACGGGGCTCGAGCAGTACTTC

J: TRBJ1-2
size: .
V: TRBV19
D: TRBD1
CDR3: CASSMTGGLSYTF
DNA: TGTGCCAGTAGTATGACAGGGGGCCTAAGCTACACCTTC

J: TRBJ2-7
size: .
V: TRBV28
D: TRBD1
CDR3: CASRGQGGSYNEQYF
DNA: TGTGCCAGCAGGGGACAGGGTGGCTCCTACAATGAGCAGTACTTC

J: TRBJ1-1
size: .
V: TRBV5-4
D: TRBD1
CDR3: CASSLVGTAEAFF
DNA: TGTGCCAGCAGCTTAGTAGGGACAGCGGAAGCTTTCTTT

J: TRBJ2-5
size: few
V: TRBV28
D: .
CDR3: CASSFPVGAQETQYF
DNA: TGTGCCAGCAGTTTCCCCGTTGGAGCACAAGAGACCCAGTACTTC

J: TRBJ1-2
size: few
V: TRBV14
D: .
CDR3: CASSQVRGGGGYTF
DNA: TGTGCCAGCAGCCAAGTCCGGGGAGGAGGGGGCTACACCTTC

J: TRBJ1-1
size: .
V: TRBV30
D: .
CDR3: CAYYTEQNTEAFF
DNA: TGTGCCTATTATACAGAGCAGAACACTGAAGCTTTCTTT

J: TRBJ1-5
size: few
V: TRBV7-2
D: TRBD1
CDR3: CASSLVFGQGDQPQHF
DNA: TGTGCCAGCAGCTTAGTTTTCGGACAGGGGGATCAGCCCCAGCATTTT